This T cell receptor beta chain was observed in a study of tissue T cells after allogeneic stem cell transplantation. This clone turned up a few times. Clones were sequenced by immunoSEQ multiplex PCR, and TCRdb holds only the in-frame ones, with some missing. The sample consists of approximately 3,300 clones, approximately 70% of them appearing once. CDR1 and CDR2 from the germline V gene are MNHEY and SVGAGI. Trimming left V 0 bases short and J 2 bases short, with 5 bases between. CDR3 length: 15 amino acids. The receptor's source is a male donor older than 55 with lung cancer. The starting material was tissue from the right colon, obtained at autopsy. The chain links TRBV6-5 to TRBJ2-6, with D perhaps given as TRBD1 or TRBD2 (5 bases each). The CDR3 DNA sequence: TGTGCCAGCAGTTACTCGGGACCTGGGGCCAACGTCCTGACTTTC. This gives the protein CASSYSGPGANVLTF.